The rows below give T cell receptor beta chains drawn from one sample of a study of blood T cell repertoires in COVID-19. The data were produced by immunoSEQ multiplex PCR, yet TCRdb's version contains in-frame clones alone and is incomplete. The table includes approximately 170,000 clones, approximately 74% detected once. The sample consisted of peripheral blood. Source of these receptors: a woman of 80 years or more with acute or convalescent COVID-19. CDR3s leave out the opening cysteine and the closing phenylalanine or tryptophan. Size tells how often a clone was seen (once, few, many) or the class of an expanded clone, and some rows leave it out.

TRBV9	NA	TRBJ2-1	ASSTSGTSGYNEQF
TRBV2	once	TRBJ1-6	ASSPNNSPLH
TRBV21-1	NA	TRBJ2-1	ASSNSSGRVGNEQF
TRBV10-1	NA	TRBJ2-5	ASSESGGAETQY
TRBV30	NA	TRBJ1-1	AWSAMNTEAF
TRBV2	NA	TRBJ1-1	ASRPSDRRGNTEAF
TRBV5-1	many	TRBJ2-2	ASSLVSGDTGELF
TRBV7-8	NA	TRBJ1-5	ASSLLFRGSNQPQH
TRBV18	NA	TRBJ2-7	ASSQRGGGPSSYEQY
TRBV7-9	NA	TRBJ2-5	ASSTLWAQLDQETQY
TRBV20-1	NA	TRBJ1-1	SASLWAANTEAF
TRBV28	NA	TRBJ1-2	ASSSQIGYT
TRBV5-1	NA	TRBJ1-3	ASSLAGDGLNTIY
TRBV7-6	NA	TRBJ2-2	ASSRGQGFNTGELF
TRBV11-2	NA	TRBJ2-3	ASRRGTDTQY
TRBV6-5	NA	TRBJ2-5	ASSPGLAGSETQY
TRBV4-3	NA	TRBJ1-2	ASSQDGGPTGYT
TRBV29-1	NA	TRBJ1-1	SGVYGGIGTEAF
TRBV29-1	NA	TRBJ2-3	SIRASGGYTDTQY
TRBV28	NA	TRBJ1-6	ASSSPGTGGGMSLH
TRBV24-1	NA	TRBJ2-1	ATSDSVVKLYNEQF
TRBV6-5	NA	TRBJ2-5	ASSYWRDGEETQY
TRBV28	NA	TRBJ1-3	ASSLDPGVSGGNTIY
TRBV7-9	few	TRBJ1-4	ASSLNWGLRQKNEKLF
TRBV6-5	NA	TRBJ2-5	ASLSSGQETQY
TRBV5-1	few	TRBJ1-2	ASSLDEVTPGYT
TRBV13	few	TRBJ1-6	ASSLGQVSSPLH
TRBV3-1/TRBV3-2	NA	TRBJ1-6	ASSQGTGGVLDSPLH
TRBV5-3	once	TRBJ1-3	ASLRSSGNTIY
TRBV19	few	TRBJ1-2	ASSMDRVGGYT
TRBV6-1	once	TRBJ2-7	ASSEARQGDYEQY
TRBV2	NA	TRBJ2-5	ASRGTSGQETQY
TRBV28	NA	TRBJ1-1	ASSLYRVSPEAF
TRBV5-5	few	TRBJ2-5	ASSLPPRASGQETQY
TRBV5-1	NA	TRBJ1-6	ASSLGQPSGSPLH
TRBV9	NA	TRBJ1-1	ASSVEVGAEAF
TRBV19	NA	TRBJ2-7	ASRATGSYEQY
TRBV2	NA	TRBJ1-5	ASSVEGHTYSNQPQH
TRBV28	few	TRBJ1-1	ASSPGTHRGEAF
TRBV2	NA	TRBJ2-2	ASSGQGPNTGELF
TRBV2	once	TRBJ1-2	ASRDTRRYT
TRBV10-2	NA	TRBJ2-3	ATSLGQLTDTQY
TRBV6-4	NA	TRBJ1-2	ASRSDQGGDYGYT
TRBV18	NA	TRBJ1-6	ASSPRGELSSPLH
TRBV5-1	few	TRBJ1-4	ASSLAVGQGDEKLF
TRBV10-3	NA	TRBJ1-2	AIRDGTGQNYGYT
TRBV7-2	few	TRBJ1-3	ASSFGTQGNTIY
TRBV19	once	TRBJ1-4	ASSRITGGLGGTNEKLF
TRBV19	NA	TRBJ1-1	ASRRTGPTEAF
TRBV27	NA	TRBJ2-1	ASSLGTGGYNEQF
TRBV7-2	NA	TRBJ1-2	ASSFDGVYGYT
TRBV2	NA	TRBJ1-6	ASNWGSPDSPLH
TRBV28	NA	TRBJ1-1	ASSSSTNTEAF
TRBV18	NA	TRBJ1-4	ASSPPGQIHNEKLF